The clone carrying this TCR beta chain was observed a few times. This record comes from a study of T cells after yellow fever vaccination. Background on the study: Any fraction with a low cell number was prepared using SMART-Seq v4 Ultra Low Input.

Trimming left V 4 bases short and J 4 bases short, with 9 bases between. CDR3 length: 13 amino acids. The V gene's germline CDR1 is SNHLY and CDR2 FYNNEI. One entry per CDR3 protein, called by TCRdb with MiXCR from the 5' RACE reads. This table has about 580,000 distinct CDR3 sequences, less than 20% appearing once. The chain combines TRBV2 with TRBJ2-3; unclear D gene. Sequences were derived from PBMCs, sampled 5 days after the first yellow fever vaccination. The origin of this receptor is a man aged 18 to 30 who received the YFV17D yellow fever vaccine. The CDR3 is CASSGRSADTQYF. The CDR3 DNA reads TGTGCCAGCAGTGGAAGGTCTGCAGATACGCAGTATTTT.